Sequencing of this TCR beta chain was carried out in a study of T-cell reconstitution after alpha-beta-depleted transplantation in children. Preparation of the TCRbeta library used unique molecular identifiers. One entry per CDR3 protein, called by TCRdb with MiXCR from the PCR reads. This table holds hundreds of thousands of distinct CDR3 sequences, 8% to 11% found once. Source: PBMCs from the stem cell graft donor, taken from the stem cell graft. The receptor comes from a human donor who donated a stem cell graft to a child with acute myeloid leukemia.

CDR3 in DNA: TGTGCCAGCAGTTACGCGGGTAGGTCCTACAATGAGCAGTTCTTC. The encoded protein is CASSYAGRSYNEQFF. V is TRBV6-2 or TRBV6-3 and J is TRBJ2-1; weak D call: TRBD2 (5 bases). CDR3 length equals 15 residues. Trimming left V 2 bases short and J 1 base short, with 9 bases between. Germline V gene lookup returns CDR1 MNHEY and CDR2 SVGEGT.